The table lists the clone carrying this TCR beta chain with a few counts. Its specificity is not known. The data originate from a study of T-cell reconstitution after alpha-beta-depleted transplantation in children. The length of the CDR3 is 15 residues. The ends were cut back, 3 bases at V and 4 bases at J, with 12 bases in the middle. Whole-study findings and limits: T cells produced anew were the main source of T-cell counts and diversity one year after transplant. There were reportedly several hundred expanded graft clones from which alpha-beta T cells came about two months after transplant. The high TCRbeta diversity at day 60 in some patients came from surviving recipient T cells and thymic progenitors.

Unique molecular identifiers featured in how the TCRbeta library was prepared. Using its own MiXCR run on the PCR reads, TCRdb lists one record per CDR3 protein. Of about 400,000 distinct CDR3 sequences detected, 15% to 20% appear once; the ten largest clones hold over 25%. The source material was PBMCs, mostly from graft donor cells, sampled 360 days after TCRalphabeta/CD19-depleted stem cell transplant. This chain links TRBV12-3 or TRBV12-4 with TRBJ2-2, with D tentatively TRBD2 (6 bases). This TCR came from a boy under two years old who had a stem cell transplant for Wiskott-Aldrich syndrome, so the T cells may come from the graft donor. CDR3 DNA sequence: TGTGCCAGCAGTTTTACCGCGGAGGGCACCGGGGAGCTGTTTTTT. Translated, it gives CASSFTAEGTGELFF.